A selection of T cell receptor beta chains follows, all from one sample in a study of Graves' ophthalmopathy and Graves' hyperthyroidism. TCRdb re-derived calls from the multiplex PCR reads in MiXCR, one entry per CDR3 protein. Among about 740,000 distinct CDR3 sequences listed, roughly 40% were seen once. Material for sequencing was peripheral blood. Every receptor here comes from an adult man with Graves' ophthalmopathy. Each CDR3 is given with its conserved first and last residue. Fields, in order: D gene, clone size, V gene, J gene, CDR3 DNA, CDR3 protein. A D gene is named only where the DNA matches it firmly. Size tells how often a clone was seen (once, few, many) or the class of an expanded clone, and some rows leave it out.

>.|.|TRBV9|TRBJ2-2
TGTGCCAGCAGCGTAGTCGAGCGGGTCGATATGACCGGGGAGCTGTTTTTT
CASSVVERVDMTGELFF
>.|many|TRBV2|TRBJ1-3
TGTGCCAGCAGTGACGGAGCTTACTCTGGAAACACCATATATTTT
CASSDGAYSGNTIYF
>TRBD2|many|TRBV7-9|TRBJ2-7
TGTGCCAGCAGCCGCGGACTAGGGGAGCAGTACTTC
CASSRGLGEQYF
>.|.|TRBV7-2|TRBJ2-2
TGTGCCAGCAGCTTAGGAGCGGAAGGTGGGGCGAGATGGACGAACACCGGGGAGCTGTTTTTT
CASSLGAEGGARWTNTGELFF
>TRBD1|few|TRBV9|TRBJ1-6
TGTGCCAGCAGCTACGAAGGGGGCATAAATTCACCCCTCCACTTT
CASSYEGGINSPLHF
>TRBD1|.|TRBV20-1|TRBJ2-5
TGCAGTGCGACGGACAGGGCAGAGACCCAGTACTTC
CSATDRAETQYF
>.|.|TRBV5-1|TRBJ1-4
TGCGCCAGCAGCTTGGGGCAACTTGGCGGTTCTGAAAAACTGTTTTTT
CASSLGQLGGSEKLFF
>.|many|TRBV20-1|TRBJ2-7
TGCAGTGCTAGTGGGGGTTTCTACGAGCAGTACTTC
CSASGGFYEQYF
>.|.|TRBV11-2|TRBJ1-1
TGTGCCAGCAGCCGGCGCGGGGGTCCTAACACTGAAGCTTTCTTT
CASSRRGGPNTEAFF
>TRBD1|.|TRBV7-9|TRBJ2-5
TGTGCCAGCAGTTTAGATTCGGGACAGAGTAAGCCCCAGTACTTC
CASSLDSGQSKPQYF
>.|.|TRBV2|TRBJ2-2
TGTGCCAGCAGTGTTGAGGGAACCGGGGAGCTGCTTTTT
CASSVEGTGELLF
>.|few|TRBV7-3|TRBJ2-6
TGTGCCAGCAGCTTCGCCCACTCTCTCTCTGGGGCCAACGTCCTGACTTTC
CASSFAHSLSGANVLTF
>.|many|TRBV19|TRBJ1-1
TGTGCCAGTAGTAGTCCGGGAGGTGATGAAGCTTTCTTT
CASSSPGGDEAFF
>.|.|TRBV11-1|TRBJ1-1
TGTGCCAGCCGCTTGACCCCCAACATGAACACTGAAGCTTTCTTT
CASRLTPNMNTEAFF
>.|many|TRBV2|TRBJ1-5
TGTGCCAGCAGTCGGGATTATCAGCCCCAGCATTTT
CASSRDYQPQHF
>.|.|TRBV4-3|TRBJ1-5
TGCGCCAGCAGCCAGTCATTTACGGGTCAGCCCCAGCATTTT
CASSQSFTGQPQHF